The next 20 T cell receptor beta chains were all read from a single sample in a study of T cell responses to AZD1222 COVID-19 vaccine. The data were produced by immunoSEQ multiplex PCR, yet TCRdb's version contains in-frame clones alone and is incomplete. This table holds 95,000 to 150,000 clones, around 93% found once. Material: peripheral blood, obtained on day 0 of AZD1222 vaccination. These receptors were obtained from an adult in good health.

The chain carries TRBV20-1 and TRBJ2-7; possibly TRBD1 for D (5 bases). The CDR3 loop spans 11 amino acids. CDR1 is DFQATT, CDR2 SNEGSKA, per germline (reference sequence). CDR3 loop: CSALGAYEQYF. The CDR3 nucleotides read TGCAGCGCGTTAGGGGCCTACGAGCAGTACTTC.

V is TRBV19 and J is TRBJ2-2; 11 bases line up with TRBD1. CDR1 is LNHDA and CDR2 is SQIVND in the germline V gene (reference sequence). This CDR3 is built from 18 residues. V trimming: 2 bases; J trimming: 1 base; junction bases outside the gene matches: 6. CDR3 coding DNA: TGTGCCAGTAGTATAAGTGGGACAGGGGGTCGGAACACCGGGGAGCTGTTTTTT. Translated, it gives CASSISGTGGRNTGELFF. The full variable domain, with the rest looked up from reference TRBV19 and TRBJ2-2, is DGGITQSPKYLFRKEGQNVTLSCEQNLNHDAMYWYRQDPGQGLRLIYYSQIVNDFQKGDIAEGYSVSREKKESFPLTVTSAQKNPTAFYLCASSISGTGGRNTGELFFGEGSRLTVL.

This clone showed up just once. The chain combines TRBV6-5 with TRBJ1-1; D may be TRBD1 (5 bases). V was cut by 9 bases and J by 0 bases, with 8 bases left in between. The CDR3 loop spans 12 amino acids. Per the germline V gene, CDR1 is MNHEY and CDR2 is SVGAGI. The CDR3 protein is CASWGMNTEAFF. The DNA for the CDR3 is TGTGCCAGTTGGGGGATGAACACTGAAGCTTTCTTT.

The count of this clone is one. The V call is TRBV19, the J call TRBJ2-5, with D hard to call. Trimming removed 0 bases at V and 2 bases at J, with 13 bases between. The CDR3 has 16 residues. Germline CDR1 reads LNHDA; CDR2 reads SQIVND (reference sequence). CDR3 in DNA: TGTGCCAGTAGTATAGATCCGGATCCTATTCAAGAGACCCAGTACTTC. This codes for CASSIDPDPIQETQYF. The full variable domain, in which reference TRBV19 and TRBJ2-5 provide the parts outside the CDR3, is DGGITQSPKYLFRKEGQNVTLSCEQNLNHDAMYWYRQDPGQGLRLIYYSQIVNDFQKGDIAEGYSVSREKKESFPLTVTSAQKNPTAFYLCASSIDPDPIQETQYFGPGTRLLVL.

This chain connects TRBV30 to TRBJ2-1, with 11 bases aligning to TRBD2. The CDR3 covers 17 residues. V trimming: 0 bases; J trimming: 7 bases; junction bases outside the gene matches: 11. CDR1 is GTSNPN and CDR2 is SVGIG in the germline V gene (reference sequence). Here the CDR3 reads CAWSVLRGLAGQNEQFF. For the CDR3, the DNA is TGTGCCTGGAGTGTACTACGCGGACTAGCGGGTCAGAATGAGCAGTTCTTC. The full variable domain, with the rest looked up from reference TRBV30 and TRBJ2-1, is SQTIHQWPATLVQPVGSPLSLECTVEGTSNPNLYWYRQAAGRGLQLLFYSVGIGQISSEVPQNLSASRPQDRQFILSSKKLLLSDSGFYLCAWSVLRGLAGQNEQFFGPGTRLTVL.

The chain is built from TRBV7-2 and TRBJ2-1, with 9 bases identical to TRBD1. The CDR3 runs to 15 residues. V lost 4 bases and J lost 6; bases outside the gene matches: 7. Germline lookup yields CDR1 SGHTA and CDR2 FQGNSA. The CDR3 spells CASSSAGTGSNEQFF. CDR3 nucleotide sequence: TGTGCCAGCAGCTCGGCCGGGACAGGGTCCAATGAGCAGTTCTTC.

The CDR3 bases are TGCGCCAGCAGCCAAGAACCGGGACAGGGTATGTACGAGCAGTACTTC. Residues: CASSQEPGQGMYEQYF. The V gene is TRBV4-1, the J gene TRBJ2-7; TRBD1 aligns across 9 bases. V lost 0 bases to trimming and J lost 4 bases; unmatched junction nucleotides: 7. Germline values: CDR1 MGHRA, CDR2 YSYEKL. This CDR3 comprises 16 residues.

This sequence joins TRBV4-3 and TRBJ2-5; tentatively, D is TRBD1 (5 bases). Trimming removed 0 bases from V and 2 bases from J, with 13 bases in between. This CDR3 has 16 amino acids. The germline V gene has CDR1 LGHNA and CDR2 YSLEER. The CDR3 sequence is CASSQDSPGMQETQYF. The CDR3 DNA reads TGCGCCAGCAGCCAAGATAGTCCAGGGATGCAAGAGACCCAGTACTTC.

V usage is TRBV6-1 and J usage is TRBJ1-2; D call uncertain. Trimming pared 2 bases from V and 5 bases from J, leaving 12 bases between. Germline CDR1 is MNHNS and CDR2 is SASEGT. CDR3 length: 14 residues. The CDR3 protein is CASSEFDGVYGYTF. CDR3 coding DNA: TGTGCCAGCAGTGAATTTGACGGTGTGTATGGCTACACCTTC.

The CDR3 is CASCRLGNHEQYF. The CDR3 DNA reads TGTGCCAGCTGCCGCTTGGGGAACCACGAGCAGTACTTC. The chain carries TRBV28 and TRBJ2-7, with D hard to call. Trimming pared 8 bases from V and 5 bases from J, leaving 16 bases between. Looked up from germline, CDR1 is MDHEN and CDR2 is SYDVKM. CDR3 length equals 13 residues. Full variable domain (missing parts from reference TRBV28 and TRBJ2-7): DVKVTQSSRYLVKRTGEKVFLECVQDMDHENMFWYRQDPGLGLRLIYFSYDVKMKEKGDIPEGYSVSREKKERFSLILESASTNQTSMYLCASCRLGNHEQYFGPGTRLTVT.

The gene calls are TRBV11-2 and TRBJ2-1, with D tentatively TRBD1 (6 bases). Germline lookup yields CDR1 SGHAT and CDR2 FQNNGV. V lost 1 base and J 7 bases, leaving 17 bases between the germline ends. CDR3 size: 16 residues. The CDR3 protein is CASSLGVGAPENEQFF. Here the CDR3 DNA reads TGTGCCAGCAGCTTAGGGGTGGGGGCCCCTGAGAATGAGCAGTTCTTC.

The chain uses TRBV18 and TRBJ2-7, with D tentatively TRBD2 (6 bases). This CDR3 spans 18 amino acids. Trimming cost V 3 bases and J 1 base, with 22 bases left between them. Germline V CDR1 and CDR2: KGHSH, LQKENI. CDR3 protein: CASSPKSSGTGRSYEQYF. The CDR3 nucleotides are TGTGCCAGCTCACCGAAGTCTTCCGGGACTGGAAGGTCCTACGAGCAGTACTTC.

This clone has a handful of counts. The chain joins TRBV6-5 to TRBJ1-1, with unresolved D. CDR1 and CDR2 (germline): MNHEY, SVGAGI. This CDR3 comprises 14 residues. Trimming stripped 10 bases from V and 2 bases from J, with 17 bases between. CDR3 loop: CATPLPHLNTEAFF. The CDR3 nucleotides are TGTGCCACCCCGTTACCCCACCTAAACACTGAAGCTTTCTTT.

The chain couples TRBV5-4 to TRBJ2-1; TRBD1 matches 8 bases. J was trimmed by 5 bases and V by 4 bases; bases with no gene match: 11. CDR1 is SGHNT and CDR2 is YYREEE in the germline V gene (reference sequence). The CDR3 spans 16 residues. The CDR3 bases are TGTGCCAGCAGCCCAAGACAGGGGACGGAAAACAATGAGCAGTTCTTC. It is translated as CASSPRQGTENNEQFF.

The chain recombines TRBV28 with TRBJ1-1, with 7 bases that match TRBD1. J lost 1 base, V lost 11 bases, and 4 bases had no gene match. Germline CDR1 and CDR2: MDHEN and SYDVKM. The CDR3 spans 12 residues. CDR3 amino acids: CALRGGNTEAFF. Written as DNA, the CDR3 is TGTGCCCTCAGGGGGGGGAACACTGAAGCTTTCTTT.

The chain recombines TRBV2 with TRBJ2-7; D gene uncertain. There are 15 residues in the CDR3. V gave up 7 bases and J gave up 0 bases, with 16 bases separating them. Per the germline V gene, CDR1 is SNHLY and CDR2 is FYNNEI. The CDR3 DNA sequence: TGTGCCAGCATGTCAGTCAGCCAAAGCTCCTACGAGCAGTACTTC. It encodes CASMSVSQSSYEQYF.

The rearrangement uses TRBV12-3 or TRBV12-4 and TRBJ2-6; D unresolved. The CDR3 loop spans 12 amino acids. Deletions cut 3 bases from V and 3 bases from J, with 0 bases between. The CDR3 sequence is CASSFGANVLTF. CDR3 DNA: TGTGCCAGCAGTTTTGGGGCCAACGTCCTGACTTTC.

This rearrangement joins TRBV6-4 to TRBJ2-2; D gene unclear. Trimming shortened V by 8 bases and J by 2 bases, and 12 bases separated the two germline ends. Germline CDR1 is MRHNA and CDR2 is SNTAGT. The CDR3 is 14 amino acids. This CDR3 reads CASRSQLNTGELFF. CDR3 in DNA: TGTGCCAGCCGGAGCCAGCTCAACACCGGGGAGCTGTTTTTT.

This chain uses TRBV19 with TRBJ2-7; D uncertain. Germline loops: CDR1 LNHDA, CDR2 SQIVND (reference sequence). V lost 8 bases and J lost 5, with 10 bases in between. The CDR3 has 11 amino acids. This CDR3 reads CASSAGHEQYF. The CDR3 DNA reads as TGTGCCAGTTCCGCCGGGCACGAGCAGTACTTC.

The chain recombines TRBV7-2 with TRBJ1-1, with TRBD1 as a possible D gene (5 bases). CDR1 SGHTA and CDR2 FQGNSA come from the germline V gene. Trimming removed 5 bases at V and 1 base at J, with 11 bases between. The CDR3 is 14 residues long. This CDR3 reads CASSQRGENTEAFF. The CDR3 DNA sequence: TGTGCCAGCAGCCAACGGGGCGAGAACACTGAAGCTTTCTTT. Looking up the rest from reference TRBV7-2 and TRBJ1-1 gives the full variable domain: GAGVSQSPSNKVTEKGKDVELRCDPISGHTALYWYRQSLGQGLEFLIYFQGNSAPDKSGLPSDRFSAERTGGSVSTLTIQRTQQEDSAVYLCASSQRGENTEAFFGQGTRLTVV.